A selection of T cell receptor beta chains follows, all from one sample in a study of T-cell memory formation after mild COVID-19. TCRdb itself ran the 5' RACE reads through MiXCR, one entry per CDR3 protein. The sample shows around 30,000 distinct CDR3 sequences, 12% of them seen only once. The source material was PBMCs or a T cell subset sorted from them (not recorded which). These receptors came from an adult woman who had mild COVID-19 (a few samples of this study predate the infection). Cell type and time point are not known. The CDR3 runs from the conserved cysteine through the conserved F or W. The D gene is left open where the match is weak. Only some rows state a clone size, as once, few, many or a class for expanded clones.

TRBV3-1,many,TRBJ2-3,-,CASSQLPGGGATDTQYF,TGTGCCAGCAGCCAGCTACCTGGCGGCGGGGCCACAGATACGCAGTATTTT
TRBV11-3,many,TRBJ2-1,TRBD1,CASSPRTGLDEQFF,TGTGCCAGCAGCCCCCGGACAGGCTTAGATGAGCAGTTCTTC
TRBV5-1,many,TRBJ2-7,-,CASSTEPIRAFSAYEQYF,TGCGCCAGCAGCACCGAACCCATCCGGGCCTTCTCAGCCTACGAGCAGTACTTC
TRBV6-5,few,TRBJ1-6,-,CASSYGAPGSYNSPLHF,TGTGCCAGCAGTTACGGAGCTCCGGGCTCCTATAATTCACCCCTCCACTTT
TRBV6-4,once,TRBJ2-1,-,CARLDNEQFF,TGCGCCAGGCTGGACAATGAGCAGTTCTTC
TRBV30,-,TRBJ1-2,-,CAWKVGYGYTF,TGTGCCTGGAAGGTGGGCTATGGCTACACCTTC
TRBV12-3/TRBV12-4,medium-sized,TRBJ2-7,TRBD1,CASSLTGQGFPYEQYF,TGTGCCAGCAGTTTAACGGGACAGGGGTTTCCCTACGAGCAGTACTTC
TRBV9,many,TRBJ1-1,TRBD1,CASSVDRGGTEAFF,TGTGCCAGCAGCGTAGACAGGGGTGGGACTGAAGCTTTCTTT
TRBV7-9,many,TRBJ2-7,TRBD2,CASSRGDPFALLTYEQYF,TGTGCCAGCAGCCGGGGGGACCCCTTCGCCTTGCTAACCTACGAGCAGTACTTC
TRBV12-3/TRBV12-4,many,TRBJ2-2,TRBD1,CASFGQGRTGELFF,TGTGCCAGCTTTGGACAGGGGCGGACCGGGGAGCTGTTTTTT
TRBV6-5,many,TRBJ2-5,-,CASSYSGSIEEETQYF,TGTGCCAGCAGTTACTCGGGTTCAATAGAGGAAGAGACCCAGTACTTC
TRBV30,-,TRBJ2-3,-,CAWSVGGDRQYF,TGTGCCTGGAGTGTTGGGGGGGACAGGCAGTATTTT
TRBV7-9,many,TRBJ2-7,-,CASSPHGFSYEQYF,TGTGCCAGCAGCCCCCATGGGTTCTCCTACGAGCAGTACTTC
TRBV5-1,many,TRBJ1-5,TRBD1,CASSLAPQGTGGNQPQHF,TGCGCCAGCAGCCTCGCCCCACAGGGGACAGGTGGCAATCAGCCCCAGCATTTT
TRBV7-8,many,TRBJ2-1,-,CASSLEYPYNEQFF,TGTGCCAGCAGCTTAGAGTATCCGTACAATGAGCAGTTCTTC
TRBV15,many,TRBJ2-6,-,CATSRPTGANVLTF,TGTGCCACCAGCAGACCTACGGGGGCCAACGTCCTGACTTTC
TRBV7-2,many,TRBJ2-1,TRBD2,CASSSYSRTSGRNEQFF,TGTGCCAGCAGCTCCTATTCGAGGACTAGCGGGAGAAATGAGCAGTTCTTC
TRBV5-8,many,TRBJ1-1,-,CASSSRYSTEAFF,TGTGCCAGCAGCTCCCGTTACAGCACTGAAGCTTTCTTT
TRBV12-3/TRBV12-4,many,TRBJ1-5,TRBD1,CASSTDRGGYGSNQSQHF,TGTGCCAGCAGTACTGACAGGGGAGGATATGGTAGCAATCAGTCCCAGCATTTT
TRBV5-6,many,TRBJ2-5,TRBD1,CASSLWTGFQETQYF,TGTGCCAGCAGCTTATGGACAGGGTTTCAAGAGACCCAGTACTTC
TRBV5-1,many,TRBJ2-3,TRBD1,CASSAGQGSFGGPDTQYF,TGCGCCAGCAGCGCGGGACAGGGTTCTTTTGGTGGCCCAGATACGCAGTATTTT
TRBV18,-,TRBJ2-1,-,CASSPRGNYNEQFF,TGTGCCAGCTCACCACGGGGGAACTACAATGAGCAGTTCTTC
TRBV18,many,TRBJ2-7,-,CASSLTTGGYEQYF,TGTGCCAGCTCATTAACCACGGGTGGATACGAGCAGTACTTC
TRBV9,many,TRBJ2-1,TRBD2,CASSVVGLAGEQFF,TGTGCCAGCAGCGTAGTGGGACTAGCGGGTGAGCAGTTCTTC
TRBV6-2/TRBV6-3,many,TRBJ2-3,TRBD2,CASSFGLAGRDTQYF,TGTGCCAGCAGTTTCGGACTAGCGGGGAGAGATACGCAGTATTTT
TRBV5-6,many,TRBJ1-5,TRBD1,CASSSTGGGKGNQPQHF,TGTGCCAGCAGCTCGACAGGGGGCGGAAAGGGCAATCAGCCCCAGCATTTT
TRBV20-1,many,TRBJ1-6,TRBD1,CSARAYRGVGSPLHF,TGCAGTGCTAGAGCATACAGGGGTGTAGGGTCACCCCTCCACTTT
TRBV4-3,many,TRBJ2-1,-,CASSQVGSKASYNEQFF,TGCGCCAGCAGCCAAGTGGGCAGTAAGGCATCCTACAATGAGCAGTTCTTC
TRBV12-3/TRBV12-4,many,TRBJ2-6,-,CASSLLGFKSGANVLTF,TGTGCCAGCAGTTTATTGGGTTTTAAGTCTGGGGCCAACGTCCTGACTTTC
TRBV5-6,many,TRBJ2-2,-,CASSLDDVRYTGELFF,TGTGCCAGCAGCTTGGATGACGTCCGGTACACCGGGGAGCTGTTTTTT
TRBV6-6,many,TRBJ1-1,-,CATGKNRARNTEAFF,TGTGCCACGGGGAAGAACAGGGCGCGGAACACTGAAGCTTTCTTT
TRBV5-1,many,TRBJ2-2,-,CASSLDTGELFF,TGCGCCAGCAGCTTGGATACCGGGGAGCTGTTTTTT
TRBV5-1,many,TRBJ2-1,TRBD2,CASSLGLAGVNEQFF,TGCGCCAGCAGCCTGGGACTAGCGGGAGTCAATGAGCAGTTCTTC
TRBV9,many,TRBJ2-7,TRBD1,CASSVVSGTGRQEQYF,TGTGCCAGCAGCGTAGTCTCTGGGACAGGGCGTCAAGAGCAGTACTTC
TRBV3-1,many,TRBJ2-2,-,CASSRYYTGELFF,TGTGCCAGCAGCCGATACTACACCGGGGAGCTGTTTTTT
TRBV5-1,once,TRBJ2-7,TRBD2,CASRTLAGGFHEQYF,TGCGCCAGCAGGACTCTAGCGGGAGGGTTCCACGAGCAGTACTTC
TRBV2,many,TRBJ2-2,TRBD2,CASRGSGGPSRELFF,TGTGCCAGCAGGGGAAGCGGGGGGCCCTCCCGGGAGCTGTTTTTT
TRBV3-1,-,TRBJ2-6,-,CASENSGANVLTF,TGTGCCAGCGAAAACTCTGGGGCCAACGTCCTGACTTTC
TRBV7-2,many,TRBJ2-1,TRBD2,CASSRRAGGPPEQFF,TGTGCCAGCAGCCGTCGGGCGGGAGGGCCTCCTGAGCAGTTCTTC
TRBV5-1,many,TRBJ1-1,-,CASRVDQNTEAFF,TGCGCCAGCCGAGTCGATCAGAACACTGAAGCTTTCTTT
TRBV20-1,many,TRBJ2-5,TRBD1,CSARDVRQGQPQETQYF,TGCAGTGCTAGAGATGTTCGACAGGGACAACCCCAAGAGACCCAGTACTTC
TRBV7-2,-,TRBJ2-3,TRBD1,CASSSTGSDTQYF,TGTGCCAGCAGCTCGACAGGGTCAGATACGCAGTATTTT
TRBV3-1,many,TRBJ1-6,-,CASSPKSGQGRNSPLHF,TGTGCCAGCAGCCCTAAATCAGGCCAGGGCCGGAATTCACCCCTCCACTTT
TRBV4-1,many,TRBJ2-2,TRBD2,CASSQPTSGGPGELFF,TGCGCCAGCAGCCAGCCTACTAGCGGGGGCCCCGGGGAGCTGTTTTTT
TRBV3-1,many,TRBJ2-7,-,CASSQKLVTYEQYF,TGTGCCAGCAGCCAAAAGTTAGTCACCTACGAGCAGTACTTC
TRBV25-1,many,TRBJ2-2,-,CASARRGEAGELFF,TGTGCCAGCGCTCGCAGAGGGGAGGCCGGGGAGCTGTTTTTT
TRBV29-1,many,TRBJ2-7,-,CSVVVAGSYEQYF,TGCAGCGTTGTAGTAGCAGGCTCCTACGAGCAGTACTTC
TRBV6-5,many,TRBJ2-7,TRBD2,CASNARYGGSGGRDEQYF,TGTGCCAGCAACGCCCGTTACGGGGGTAGCGGGGGGCGGGACGAGCAGTACTTC
TRBV2,many,TRBJ2-5,-,CASSREELQETQYF,TGTGCCAGCAGCCGCGAGGAGCTCCAAGAGACCCAGTACTTC
TRBV6-2/TRBV6-3,many,TRBJ2-1,-,CASSFYRDNEQFF,TGTGCCAGCAGCTTCTACAGGGACAATGAGCAGTTCTTC
TRBV12-3/TRBV12-4,-,TRBJ2-3,-,CASSSGGGDTQYF,TGTGCCAGCAGTTCCGGCGGCGGAGATACGCAGTATTTT
TRBV4-2,many,TRBJ1-2,-,CASSQAQGGGGYGYTF,TGTGCCAGCAGCCAAGCCCAGGGAGGGGGAGGCTATGGCTACACCTTC
TRBV5-4,many,TRBJ2-7,-,CASSVGADYEQYF,TGTGCCAGCAGCGTAGGGGCAGACTACGAGCAGTACTTC
TRBV20-1,many,TRBJ1-2,-,CSVTREGLAHGYTF,TGCAGTGTAACGAGGGAAGGGCTGGCGCATGGCTACACCTTC
TRBV29-1,-,TRBJ1-1,-,CSGTQGRTEAFF,TGCAGCGGAACACAGGGCCGTACTGAAGCTTTCTTT
TRBV7-2,many,TRBJ2-1,TRBD2,CASSSPTSGSYNEQFF,TGTGCCAGCAGCTCACCGACTAGCGGGAGTTACAATGAGCAGTTCTTC
TRBV9,-,TRBJ2-1,TRBD2,CASSVVSGGAFFEQFF,TGTGCCAGCAGCGTAGTTAGCGGGGGGGCCTTTTTTGAGCAGTTCTTC
TRBV2,many,TRBJ2-4,TRBD2,CASRIEASGKNIQYF,TGTGCCAGCAGGATCGAGGCTAGCGGGAAGAACATTCAGTACTTC
TRBV9,-,TRBJ1-3,-,CASSQLGSGPGNTIYF,TGTGCCAGCAGCCAACTGGGGTCGGGGCCTGGAAACACCATATATTTT